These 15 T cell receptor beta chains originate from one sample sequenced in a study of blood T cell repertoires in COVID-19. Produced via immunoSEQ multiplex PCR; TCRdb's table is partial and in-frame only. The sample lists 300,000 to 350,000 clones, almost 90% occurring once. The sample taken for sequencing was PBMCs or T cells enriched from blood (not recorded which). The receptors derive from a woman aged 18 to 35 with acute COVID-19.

CDR3 protein: CASSLDPVEKLFF. The CDR3 DNA sequence: TGCGCCAGCAGCTTGGACCCGGTTGAAAAACTGTTTTTT. V is TRBV5-1 and J is TRBJ1-4, with D uncertain. V was trimmed by 0 bases and J by 7 bases, leaving 7 bases between them. Per the germline V gene, CDR1 is SGHRS and CDR2 is YFSETQ. There are 13 residues in the CDR3. The full variable domain, in which reference TRBV5-1 and TRBJ1-4 provide the parts outside the CDR3, is KAGVTQTPRYLIKTRGQQVTLSCSPISGHRSVSWYQQTPGQGLQFLFEYFSETQRNKGNFPGRFSGRQFSNSRSEMNVSTLELGDSALYLCASSLDPVEKLFFGSGTQLSVL.

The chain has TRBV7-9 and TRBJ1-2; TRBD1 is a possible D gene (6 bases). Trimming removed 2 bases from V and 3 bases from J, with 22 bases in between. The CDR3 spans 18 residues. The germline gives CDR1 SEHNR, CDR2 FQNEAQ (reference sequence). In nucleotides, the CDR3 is TGTGCCAGCAGCTTAAATCGACCAGGGCAGGGGACGGACTATGGCTACACCTTC. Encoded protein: CASSLNRPGQGTDYGYTF.

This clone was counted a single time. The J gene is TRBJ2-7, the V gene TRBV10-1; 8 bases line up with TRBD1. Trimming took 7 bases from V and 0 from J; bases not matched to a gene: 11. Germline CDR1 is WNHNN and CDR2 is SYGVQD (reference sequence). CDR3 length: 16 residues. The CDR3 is CASTTGDSSLSYEQYF. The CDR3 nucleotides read TGCGCCAGCACGACAGGGGACTCATCCCTCTCCTACGAGCAGTACTTC.

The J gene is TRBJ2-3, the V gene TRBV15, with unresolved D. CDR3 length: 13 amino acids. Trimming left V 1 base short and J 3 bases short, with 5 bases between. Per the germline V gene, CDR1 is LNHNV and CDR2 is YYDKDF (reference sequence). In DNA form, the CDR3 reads TGTGCCACCAGCAGAGCAGCGACAGATACGCAGTATTTT. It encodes CATSRAATDTQYF. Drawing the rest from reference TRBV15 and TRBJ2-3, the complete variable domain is DAMVIQNPRYQVTQFGKPVTLSCSQTLNHNVMYWYQQKSSQAPKLLFHYYDKDFNNEADTPDNFQSRRPNTSFCFLDIRSPGLGDTAMYLCATSRAATDTQYFGPGTRLTVL.

CDR3 DNA: TGTGCCAGCAGCCCCCCCGGGGGTGATTACACCGGGGAGCTGTTTTTT. As protein: CASSPPGGDYTGELFF. The chain has TRBV11-2 and TRBJ2-2; TRBD2 might be the D (6 bases). This CDR3 has 16 residues. CDR1 and CDR2 from the germline V gene are SGHAT and FQNNGV. V gave up 5 bases and J gave up 3 bases, with 16 bases separating them.

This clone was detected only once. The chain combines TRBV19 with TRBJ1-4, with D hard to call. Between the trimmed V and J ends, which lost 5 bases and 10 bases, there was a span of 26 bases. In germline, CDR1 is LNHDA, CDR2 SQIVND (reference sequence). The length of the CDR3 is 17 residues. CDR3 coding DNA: TGTGCCAGTAGTGGCGGACTCTCCCGATCGGGATTGGGAAAACTGTTTTTT. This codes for CASSGGLSRSGLGKLFF.

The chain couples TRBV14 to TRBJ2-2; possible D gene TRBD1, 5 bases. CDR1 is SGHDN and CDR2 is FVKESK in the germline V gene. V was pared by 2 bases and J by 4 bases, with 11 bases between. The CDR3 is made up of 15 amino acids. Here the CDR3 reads CASSQRQLGTGELFF. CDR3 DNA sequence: TGTGCCAGCAGCCAAAGACAGCTCGGCACCGGGGAGCTGTTTTTT.

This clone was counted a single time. The CDR3 DNA reads as TGTGCCAGCAGTGAAGCAGGGGACTATGGCTACACCTTC. Translation: CASSEAGDYGYTF. V and J are TRBV2 and TRBJ1-2, with a weak D call TRBD1 (5 bases). Germline assignment: CDR1 SNHLY and CDR2 FYNNEI. V was clipped by 0 bases and J by 3 bases, with 5 bases between them. CDR3 length equals 13 residues. The complete variable domain, with remaining parts taken from reference TRBV2 and TRBJ1-2, reads EPEVTQTPSHQVTQMGQEVILRCVPISNHLYFYWYRQILGQKVEFLVSFYNNEISEKSEIFDDQFSVERPDGSNFTLKIRSTKLEDSAMYFCASSEAGDYGYTFGSGTRLTVV.

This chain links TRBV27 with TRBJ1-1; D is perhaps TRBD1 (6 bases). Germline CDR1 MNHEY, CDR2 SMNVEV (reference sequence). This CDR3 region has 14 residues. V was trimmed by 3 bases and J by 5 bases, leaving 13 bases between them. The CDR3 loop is CASSLPGAKTEAFF. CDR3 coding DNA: TGTGCCAGCAGTTTGCCAGGGGCGAAGACTGAAGCTTTCTTT.

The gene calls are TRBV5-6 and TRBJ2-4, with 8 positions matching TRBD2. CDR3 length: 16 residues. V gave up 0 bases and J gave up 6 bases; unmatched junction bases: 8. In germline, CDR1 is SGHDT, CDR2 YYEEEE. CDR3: CASSLASGGRLNIQYF. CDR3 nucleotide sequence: TGTGCCAGCAGCTTGGCCTCCGGCGGGAGGTTAAACATTCAGTACTTC.

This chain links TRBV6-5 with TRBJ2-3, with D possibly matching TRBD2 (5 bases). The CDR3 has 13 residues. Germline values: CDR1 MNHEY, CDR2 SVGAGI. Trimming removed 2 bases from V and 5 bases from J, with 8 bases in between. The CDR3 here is CASSYTRGDTQYF. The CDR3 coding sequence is TGTGCCAGCAGTTACACCCGGGGAGATACGCAGTATTTT.

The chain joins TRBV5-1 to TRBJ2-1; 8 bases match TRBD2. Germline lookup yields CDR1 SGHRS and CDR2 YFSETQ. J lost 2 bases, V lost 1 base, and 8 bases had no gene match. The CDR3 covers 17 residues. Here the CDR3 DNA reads TGCGCCAGCAGCTTGACCCAGCGGGAGACCCCCTACAATGAGCAGTTCTTC. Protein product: CASSLTQRETPYNEQFF.

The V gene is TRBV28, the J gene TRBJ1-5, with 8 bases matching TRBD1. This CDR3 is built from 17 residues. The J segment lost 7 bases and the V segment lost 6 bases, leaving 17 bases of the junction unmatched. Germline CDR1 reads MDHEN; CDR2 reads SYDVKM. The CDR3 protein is CASSRSRTGIEGQPQHF. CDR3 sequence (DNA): TGTGCCAGCAGCCGATCCCGGACAGGGATTGAGGGGCAGCCCCAGCATTTT.

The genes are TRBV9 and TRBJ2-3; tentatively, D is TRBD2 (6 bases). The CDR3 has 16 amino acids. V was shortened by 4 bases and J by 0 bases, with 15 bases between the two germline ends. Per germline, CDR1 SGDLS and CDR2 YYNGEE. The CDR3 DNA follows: TGTGCCAGCAGCCCTGAGGGTCGGGGGAGCACAGATACGCAGTATTTT. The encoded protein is CASSPEGRGSTDTQYF.

CDR3 in DNA: TGTGCCAGCAGTTTCGGGACAGGGGGCGGTCAGCCCCAGCATTTT. Translated, it gives CASSFGTGGGQPQHF. The J gene is TRBJ1-5, the V gene TRBV28; TRBD1 matches 12 bases. The CDR3 runs 15 residues. Germline-derived CDR1 and CDR2 are MDHEN and SYDVKM. Trimming took 3 bases from V and 6 from J; bases not matched to a gene: 3.